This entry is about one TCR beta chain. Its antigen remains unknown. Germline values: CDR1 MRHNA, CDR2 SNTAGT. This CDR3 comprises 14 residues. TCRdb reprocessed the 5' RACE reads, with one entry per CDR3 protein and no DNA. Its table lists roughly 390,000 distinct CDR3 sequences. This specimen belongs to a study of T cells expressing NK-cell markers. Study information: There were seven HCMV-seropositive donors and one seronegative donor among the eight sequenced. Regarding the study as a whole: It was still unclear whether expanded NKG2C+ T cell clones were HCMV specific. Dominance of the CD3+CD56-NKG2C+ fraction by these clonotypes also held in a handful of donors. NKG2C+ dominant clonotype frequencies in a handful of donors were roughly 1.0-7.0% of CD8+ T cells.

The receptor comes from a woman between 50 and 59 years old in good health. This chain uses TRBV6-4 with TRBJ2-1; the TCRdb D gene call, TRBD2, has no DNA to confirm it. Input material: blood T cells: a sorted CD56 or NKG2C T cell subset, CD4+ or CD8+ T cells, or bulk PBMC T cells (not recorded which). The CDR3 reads CASSLAGDANEQFF.